Below are 30 T cell receptor beta chains sequenced from a single sample in a study of shared clonotypes between healthy human individuals. The method was immunoSEQ multiplex PCR; TCRdb's version includes in-frame clones alone and lacks a portion of them. This sample yields approximately 2.1 million clones, of which more than 80% are seen a single time; 0.35% to 0.45% belongs to the top ten. Specimen: naive CD4+ T cells from PBMCs. Subset described: CD45RA+ positively selected. All receptors derive from a man younger than 35 in good health. Some clones in this sample may be carry-over from other donors' samples.

The chain employs TRBV5-1 and TRBJ1-3; 8 bases map to TRBD1. Germline lookup yields CDR1 SGHRS and CDR2 YFSETQ. The V segment lost 4 bases and the J segment 0 bases; nucleotides outside the gene matches: 6. The CDR3 has 16 residues. CDR3 DNA: TGCGCCAGCAGCACCCTGGGACAGGTCTCTGGAAACACCATATATTTT. Protein: CASSTLGQVSGNTIYF.

The chain couples TRBV6-1 to TRBJ1-3; 7 bases agree with TRBD1. Losses at the gene ends were 6 bases for V and 3 bases for J; bases not matched to a gene: 8. CDR3 length equals 15 residues. The V gene's germline CDR1 is MNHNS and CDR2 SASEGT. Written as DNA, the CDR3 is TGTGCCAGCAGGCAGGGGGAATTGGGTGGAAACACCATATATTTT. Its protein product is CASRQGELGGNTIYF.

The chain uses TRBV7-9 and TRBJ2-2; TRBD2 matches 9 bases. The CDR3 is made up of 16 amino acids. Trimming removed 4 bases from V and 5 bases from J; junction bases left unmatched: 8. Germline V lookup: CDR1 SEHNR, CDR2 FQNEAQ (reference sequence). The CDR3 protein is CASSSPRGGETGELFF. The DNA for the CDR3 is TGTGCCAGCAGCTCTCCGCGGGGGGGCGAGACCGGGGAGCTGTTTTTT. The whole variable domain, remainder taken from reference TRBV7-9 and TRBJ2-2, is DTGVSQNPRHKITKRGQNVTFRCDPISEHNRLYWYRQTLGQGPEFLTYFQNEAQLEKSRLLSDRFSAERPKGSFSTLEIQRTEQGDSAMYLCASSSPRGGETGELFFGEGSRLTVL.

This rearrangement joins TRBV5-4 to TRBJ1-1; D not resolved. The CDR3 loop spans 17 amino acids. CDR1 SGHNT and CDR2 YYREEE come from the germline V gene (reference sequence). V lost 1 base and J lost 0, with 16 bases in between. CDR3 residues: CASSLPLGSGLNTEAFF. The CDR3 DNA reads as TGTGCCAGCAGCTTGCCTCTGGGGTCCGGACTGAACACTGAAGCTTTCTTT. Filled out from reference TRBV5-4 and TRBJ1-1, the complete variable domain reads ETGVTQSPTHLIKTRGQQVTLRCSSQSGHNTVSWYQQALGQGPQFIFQYYREEENGRGNFPPRFSGLQFPNYSSELNVNALELDDSALYLCASSLPLGSGLNTEAFFGQGTRLTVV.

This chain joins TRBV2 and TRBJ2-6, with unresolved D. Trimming pared 3 bases from V and 0 bases from J, leaving 9 bases between. Germline loops: CDR1 SNHLY, CDR2 FYNNEI. The CDR3 contains 16 residues. CDR3 coding DNA: TGTGCCAGCAGTGACGAGCGCGACTCTGGGGCCAACGTCCTGACTTTC. Translated, it gives CASSDERDSGANVLTF.

This chain joins TRBV9 and TRBJ2-5; D not resolved. There are 13 residues in the CDR3. CDR1 SGDLS and CDR2 YYNGEE come from the germline V gene. V was pared by 0 bases and J by 5 bases, with 8 bases between. The CDR3 nucleotides read TGTGCCAGCAGCGTAGATGGAGCGGAGACCCAGTACTTC. Amino acids: CASSVDGAETQYF.

In its sample, this clone was seen a few times. V is TRBV7-9 and J is TRBJ1-2, with a weak D call TRBD1 (5 bases). This CDR3 is 14 amino acids long. Trimming took off 6 bases at V and 7 bases at J, with 18 bases between the two ends. The germline CDR1 and CDR2 sequences are SEHNR and FQNEAQ (reference sequence). CDR3 nucleotides: TGTGCCAGCAGTCAACCTGCAGGGAGGGGTGGCTACACCTTC. Amino acids: CASSQPAGRGGYTF.

The chain couples TRBV28 to TRBJ2-7; D unresolved. The length of the CDR3 is 13 residues. Deletions cut 3 bases from V and 2 bases from J, with 8 bases between. CDR1 and CDR2 from the germline V gene are MDHEN and SYDVKM. The CDR3 is CASSFRTPYEQYF. As DNA, the CDR3 is TGTGCCAGCAGTTTTCGGACCCCCTACGAGCAGTACTTC.

The chain is built from TRBV6-6 and TRBJ2-1; 8 bases agree with TRBD1. Germline V gene data show CDR1 as MNHNY and CDR2 as SVGAGI (reference sequence). There are 15 residues in the CDR3. J was trimmed by 0 bases and V by 6 bases; bases with no gene match: 4. CDR3 sequence reads: CASRKGQVSYNEQFF. The CDR3 nucleotides are TGTGCCAGCAGAAAGGGACAGGTCTCCTACAATGAGCAGTTCTTC.

The J gene is TRBJ2-3, the V gene TRBV7-2; tentatively, D is TRBD2 (5 bases). Germline V gives CDR1 SGHTA, CDR2 FQGNSA. The CDR3 length is 13 residues. V lost 5 bases and J lost 6, with 12 bases in between. CDR3 amino acids: CASSGNEGDTQYF. The DNA of the CDR3 is TGTGCCAGCAGCGGGAACGAGGGCGATACGCAGTATTTT.

This chain connects TRBV9 to TRBJ2-6, with D possibly TRBD1 on 6 matching bases. This CDR3 contains 19 residues. CDR1 is SGDLS, CDR2 YYNGEE, per germline. V lost 0 bases and J lost 3, with 19 bases in between. The CDR3 here is CASSVVVGHPEFGANVLTF. As DNA, the CDR3 is TGTGCCAGCAGCGTAGTTGTGGGACATCCCGAATTTGGGGCCAACGTCCTGACTTTC.

This CDR3 reads CASSWGAKSYNEQFF. The CDR3 DNA reads TGCGCCAGCAGCTGGGGGGCGAAGTCCTACAATGAGCAGTTCTTC. The chain uses TRBV5-1 and TRBJ2-1; D assignment may be TRBD1 or TRBD2 (6 bases each). Per germline, CDR1 SGHRS and CDR2 YFSETQ. The CDR3 has 15 amino acids. V was trimmed by 3 bases and J by 1 base, leaving 11 bases between them.

The chain links TRBV30 to TRBJ2-3; D perhaps matches TRBD2 (6 bases). CDR1 is GTSNPN, CDR2 SVGIG, per germline (reference sequence). Trimming stripped 6 bases from V and 3 bases from J, with 16 bases between. The CDR3 covers 14 residues. The CDR3 sequence is CACRFRERTDTQYF. The CDR3 DNA is TGTGCCTGCCGTTTCCGGGAGCGGACAGATACGCAGTATTTT.

The chain recombines TRBV7-2 with TRBJ1-2; D gene unclear. The CDR3 is 13 amino acids. Trimming removed 3 bases at V and 2 bases at J, with 7 bases between. CDR1 and CDR2 (germline): SGHTA, FQGNSA. The CDR3 sequence: CASSLGTNYGYTF. The CDR3 DNA reads as TGTGCCAGCAGCTTGGGCACCAACTATGGCTACACCTTC.

As DNA, the CDR3 is TGCAGTGCTGGACAGGACTACGAGCAGTACTTC. Translated: CSAGQDYEQYF. V is TRBV20-1 and J is TRBJ2-7; 7 positions match TRBD1. This CDR3 contains 11 residues. Germline V CDR1 and CDR2: DFQATT, SNEGSKA (reference sequence). The V gene end was trimmed by 5 bases and the J gene end by 3 bases; junction bases not matched to a gene: 1.

This chain links TRBV4-3 with TRBJ2-3, with TRBD2 matching 7 bases. J gave up 7 bases and V 0 bases, and 4 bases lay outside the gene matches. The germline CDR1 and CDR2 sequences are LGHNA and YSLEER. The CDR3 has 14 residues. The CDR3 DNA is TGCGCCAGCAGCCAAGACTTACTAGCGAATACGCAGTATTTT. Its translation: CASSQDLLANTQYF.

The rearrangement joins TRBV29-1 to TRBJ1-1, with D possibly TRBD1 on 6 matching bases. Per germline, CDR1 SQVTM and CDR2 ANQGSEA. V gave up 1 base and J gave up 4 bases, with 10 bases separating them. The CDR3 has 13 amino acids. The CDR3 region is CSVEAKQGTEAFF. Written as DNA, the CDR3 is TGCAGCGTTGAAGCTAAACAGGGCACTGAAGCTTTCTTT.

V gene TRBV7-3 combines with J gene TRBJ2-2; 11 nucleotides match TRBD2. V was clipped by 3 bases and J by 4 bases; unmatched bases: 16. Germline values: CDR1 SGHTA, CDR2 FQGTGA. CDR3 length equals 20 residues. The CDR3 loop is CASSLGSASGRWFITGELFF. Written as DNA, the CDR3 is TGTGCCAGCAGCTTGGGTTCGGCTAGCGGGAGGTGGTTTATCACCGGGGAGCTGTTTTTT.

V and J are TRBV9 and TRBJ2-7, with 9 positions matching TRBD1. The CDR3 extends over 14 amino acids. V lost 4 bases to trimming and J lost 5 bases; unmatched junction nucleotides: 7. From germline, CDR1 is SGDLS and CDR2 YYNGEE. Here the CDR3 reads CASSPRQGVNEQYF. CDR3 DNA: TGTGCCAGCAGCCCCAGACAGGGGGTGAACGAGCAGTACTTC.

The chain is built from TRBV6-5 and TRBJ2-5; 7 nucleotides match TRBD1. This CDR3 has 15 residues. Unmatched junction bases numbered 6, after V lost 4 bases and J lost 1 base. Germline-derived CDR1 and CDR2 are MNHEY and SVGAGI. CDR3 coding DNA: TGTGCCAGCAGTTCCCCCCGACAGGGCCAAGAGACCCAGTACTTC. Translated: CASSSPRQGQETQYF.

As for this clone: The same CDR3 arises from other DNA sequences in this sample as well. This rearrangement joins TRBV2 to TRBJ2-5; no firm D call. The CDR3 is made up of 12 amino acids. The V and J ends lost 4 bases and 1 base respectively, with 4 bases between them. Germline V gives CDR1 SNHLY, CDR2 FYNNEI. The CDR3 here is CASSVVQETQYF. The CDR3 coding sequence is TGTGCCAGCAGTGTAGTCCAAGAGACCCAGTACTTC.

The chain recombines TRBV6-1 with TRBJ1-2; D remains ambiguous. CDR1 and CDR2 (germline): MNHNS, SASEGT. V was trimmed by 3 bases and J by 2 bases, leaving 7 bases between them. The CDR3 extends over 13 amino acids. The CDR3 here is CASSDARNYGYTF. For the CDR3, the DNA is TGTGCCAGCAGTGATGCCCGAAACTATGGCTACACCTTC.

This chain's CDR3 is CASNYRDVDYEQYF. CDR3 nucleotides: TGTGCCAGCAATTACCGGGACGTAGACTACGAGCAGTACTTC. The rearrangement uses TRBV6-1 and TRBJ2-7, with D perhaps matching TRBD1 or TRBD2 (5 bases each). The CDR3 runs 14 residues. V was shortened by 7 bases and J by 3 bases, with 16 bases between the two germline ends. Germline loops: CDR1 MNHNS, CDR2 SASEGT.

The chain carries TRBV5-6 and TRBJ2-5, with D perhaps TRBD1 or TRBD2 (6 bases each). V lost 0 bases and J 7 bases, leaving 10 bases between the germline ends. This CDR3 is built from 13 residues. CDR1 and CDR2 from the germline V gene are SGHDT and YYEEEE. The CDR3 region has the DNA TGTGCCAGCAGCTTGGTAGGAGGGGGGACCCAGTACTTC. Translation: CASSLVGGGTQYF.

This chain joins TRBV7-2 and TRBJ1-5, with 9 positions matching TRBD1. This CDR3 has 15 amino acids. The V gene's germline CDR1 is SGHTA and CDR2 FQGNSA. V shed 5 bases, J shed 5 bases, and the junction held 7 bases outside the gene matches. The CDR3 sequence is CASSATGGRDQPQHF. The CDR3 nucleotides read TGTGCCAGCAGCGCCACAGGGGGCAGGGATCAGCCCCAGCATTTT.

The V gene is TRBV5-4, the J gene TRBJ2-2; D is possibly TRBD1 (6 bases). CDR1 is SGHNT and CDR2 is YYREEE in the germline V gene (reference sequence). The V gene lost 2 bases and the J gene lost 4 bases, with 12 bases spanning the gap. CDR3 length equals 15 residues. The CDR3 DNA is TGTGCCAGCAGCTTTACAGGGCGATCCACCGGGGAGCTGTTTTTT. It is translated as CASSFTGRSTGELFF.

This clone has only one observation. The chain recombines TRBV7-9 with TRBJ2-5, with D unresolved. The germline gives CDR1 SEHNR, CDR2 FQNEAQ (reference sequence). The CDR3 has 15 residues. The V end lost 5 bases, the J end lost 0 bases, and 13 bases lay between the germline ends. This CDR3 reads CASSPFMLYQETQYF. The CDR3 DNA follows: TGTGCCAGCAGCCCTTTTATGCTGTACCAAGAGACCCAGTACTTC.

The chain recombines TRBV27 with TRBJ1-2; possible D gene TRBD1, 5 bases. Trimming left V 6 bases short and J 6 bases short, with 14 bases between. The CDR3 is 13 residues long. Germline loops: CDR1 MNHEY, CDR2 SMNVEV (reference sequence). The CDR3: CASRSSGKHGYTF. DNA for the CDR3: TGTGCCAGCAGATCGTCAGGGAAACATGGCTACACCTTC.

The chain is built from TRBV7-2 and TRBJ2-3; D possibly matches TRBD1 or TRBD2 (5 bases each). Germline V gives CDR1 SGHTA, CDR2 FQGNSA. The length of the CDR3 is 13 residues. The V end lost 5 bases, the J end lost 2 bases, and 8 bases lay between the germline ends. The CDR3 sequence is CASSKGTTDTQYF. The CDR3 DNA reads TGTGCCAGCAGCAAAGGGACCACAGATACGCAGTATTTT.

V is TRBV29-1 and J is TRBJ1-2; D may be TRBD1 (5 bases). The CDR3 contains 12 residues. In germline, CDR1 is SQVTM, CDR2 ANQGSEA. V dropped 4 bases and J dropped 5 bases, with 11 bases sitting between them. The CDR3 is CSVVGVTYGYTF. In DNA form, the CDR3 reads TGCAGCGTTGTGGGGGTAACATATGGCTACACCTTC.